One sample yielded the 23 T cell receptor beta chains listed below, sequenced in a study of post-analysis software for immune sequencing data. Study results and limitations: Compared with controls, patients had more of 4 or 5 TRBV segments, including TRBV5-6, TRBV5-1 and TRBV20-1.

Prepared libraries of TCR beta cDNA carried unique molecular identifiers. TCRdb re-called the PCR reads with MiXCR, one entry per CDR3 protein. In the table there are hundreds of thousands of distinct CDR3 sequences, over 45% of which are singletons. No antigen has been identified for these receptors. Sample: blood. The source is a girl aged 2 to 9 with multiple sclerosis.

The chain is built from TRBV6-2 or TRBV6-3 and TRBJ2-1; TRBD2 aligns across 7 bases. Germline V gives CDR1 MNHEY, CDR2 SVGEGT. V lost 2 bases to trimming and J lost 9 bases; unmatched junction nucleotides: 10. This CDR3 spans 15 amino acids. This CDR3 reads CASSYRATREPEQFF. The CDR3 nucleotides are TGTGCCAGCAGTTACCGCGCCACGCGGGAGCCTGAGCAGTTCTTC.

V usage is TRBV12-3 or TRBV12-4 and J usage is TRBJ2-2, with 10 bases fitting TRBD1. With 6 bases clipped from V and 4 bases from J, the junction kept 8 bases outside the gene matches. CDR3 size: 16 residues. The CDR3 DNA follows: TGTGCCAGCAGCCTACGACAGGGGGCGGGCACCGGGGAGCTGTTTTTT. This sequence encodes CASSLRQGAGTGELFF.

The CDR3 coding sequence is TGTGCCAGCAGCTTAGGACCCGGCCGGGGCCTAGAACCAGAGACCCAGTACTTC. This translates into CASSLGPGRGLEPETQYF. The gene calls are TRBV11-2 and TRBJ2-5; D may correspond to TRBD1 or TRBD2 (5 bases each). V was pared by 1 base and J by 4 bases, with 22 bases between. The CDR3 has 18 amino acids. Germline CDR1 and CDR2: SGHAT and FQNNGV.

This chain uses TRBV11-2 with TRBJ2-1, with TRBD2 matching 11 bases. This CDR3 is built from 15 residues. Germline CDR1 SGHAT, CDR2 FQNNGV. The V gene end was trimmed by 1 base and the J gene end by 7 bases; junction bases not matched to a gene: 3. The CDR3 sequence: CASSLGSGGGNEQFF. The CDR3 DNA follows: TGTGCCAGCAGCTTAGGTAGCGGGGGGGGAAATGAGCAGTTCTTC.

The J gene is TRBJ1-1, the V gene TRBV12-3 or TRBV12-4; tentatively, D is TRBD1 (5 bases). The length of the CDR3 is 15 residues. V was shortened by 3 bases and J by 3 bases, with 14 bases between the two germline ends. The CDR3 DNA follows: TGTGCCAGCAGTTTCGGGGGGGTAAAGGACACTGAAGCTTTCTTT. Its protein is CASSFGGVKDTEAFF.

The J gene is TRBJ2-4, the V gene TRBV7-8; weak D call: TRBD2 (5 bases). V lost 0 bases to trimming and J lost 8 bases, with 11 bases between them. This CDR3 is built from 14 residues. Germline V gene lookup returns CDR1 SGHVS and CDR2 FQNEAQ. The CDR3 protein is CASSLAPWEYIQYF. The CDR3 region has the DNA TGTGCCAGCAGCTTAGCGCCATGGGAGTACATTCAGTACTTC.

This clonotype has just a few counts. This rearrangement joins TRBV12-3 or TRBV12-4 to TRBJ2-5; D remains unclear. CDR3 length equals 15 residues. Trimming stripped 5 bases from V and 5 bases from J, with 18 bases between. CDR3 bases: TGTGCCAGCAGTCCCCCCGGAGTTGGATCGGAGACCCAGTACTTC. Protein: CASSPPGVGSETQYF.

V is TRBV6-2 or TRBV6-3 and J is TRBJ1-2; 8 bases fit TRBD1. Germline-derived CDR1 and CDR2 are MNHEY and SVGEGT. This CDR3 comprises 15 residues. The V segment lost 0 bases and the J segment 7 bases; nucleotides outside the gene matches: 7. In DNA, the CDR3 is TGTGCCAGCAGTTACTCGAACTTCGGACAGGGTGGCTACACCTTC. It encodes CASSYSNFGQGGYTF.

The chain recombines TRBV10-3 with TRBJ1-2, with 7 bases fitting TRBD1. Trimming cost V 3 bases and J 3 bases; bases outside gene matches: 10. Germline loops: CDR1 ENHRY, CDR2 SYGVKD. This CDR3 region has 16 residues. CDR3 region: CAISDPTRQGDYGYTF. CDR3 in DNA: TGTGCCATCAGTGATCCAACTCGACAGGGCGACTATGGCTACACCTTC.

The gene calls are TRBV20-1 and TRBJ2-1; D unresolved. CDR1 is DFQATT and CDR2 is SNEGSKA in the germline V gene (reference sequence). The CDR3 extends over 12 amino acids. V was clipped by 4 bases and J by 5 bases, with 9 bases between them. As DNA, the CDR3 is TGCAGTGCTATACTTTTAAACAATGAGCAGTTCTTC. Translating gives CSAILLNNEQFF.

The rearrangement links TRBV6-2 or TRBV6-3 to TRBJ2-1, with D perhaps matching TRBD1 or TRBD2 (5 bases each). CDR3 size: 15 residues. CDR1 and CDR2 from the germline V gene are MNHEY and SVGEGT. The V gene lost 1 base and the J gene lost 8 bases, with 15 bases spanning the gap. The CDR3 sequence: CASSYFGTASHEQFF. The DNA of the CDR3 is TGTGCCAGCAGTTACTTTGGGACGGCCAGCCATGAGCAGTTCTTC.

Notes on this clonotype: An end of the junction does not agree with germline; a read error may underlie this. The chain has TRBV6-6 and TRBJ1-5, with a weak D call TRBD1 (6 bases). Looked up from germline, CDR1 is MNHNY and CDR2 is SVGAGI (reference sequence). The CDR3 has 17 amino acids. Here the CDR3 reads CASSYSAGAYSNQSQHF. The CDR3 region has the DNA TGTGCCAGCAGTTACTCAGCAGGGGCTTATAGCAATCAGTCCCAGCATTTT.

The V call is TRBV12-3 or TRBV12-4, the J call TRBJ1-1, with 7 bases identical to TRBD1. The CDR3 length is 17 residues. V lost 3 bases, J lost 3 bases, and 13 bases stayed unmatched. CDR3 sequence: CASSLGGAGTDHTEAFF. The CDR3 DNA reads as TGTGCCAGCAGTTTGGGAGGAGCAGGGACAGACCACACTGAAGCTTTCTTT.

The rearrangement joins TRBV7-2 to TRBJ2-5, with D hard to call. Germline V gene lookup returns CDR1 SGHTA and CDR2 FQGNSA. The CDR3 runs 16 residues. Trimming cost V 10 bases and J 0 bases, with 21 bases left between them. CDR3: CAIPAHNYGDQETQYF. CDR3 nucleotides: TGTGCCATCCCGGCCCACAATTACGGCGACCAAGAGACCCAGTACTTC.

The rearrangement joins TRBV9 to TRBJ2-5; TRBD1 is a possible D gene (6 bases). Germline V lookup: CDR1 SGDLS, CDR2 YYNGEE. The CDR3 contains 16 residues. The V end lost 4 bases, the J end lost 3 bases, and 19 bases lay between the germline ends. CDR3 protein: CASSLSSRGFEETQYF. Here the CDR3 DNA reads TGTGCCAGCAGCTTATCAAGCAGGGGTTTCGAAGAGACCCAGTACTTC.

The chain couples TRBV12-3 or TRBV12-4 to TRBJ1-2; 10 positions agree with TRBD1. The CDR3 consists of 16 residues. The J segment lost 4 bases and the V segment lost 7 bases, leaving 12 bases of the junction unmatched. CDR3 sequence reads: CASTRAGGQGSYGYTF. Here the CDR3 DNA reads TGTGCCAGCACCCGCGCCGGGGGACAGGGGTCCTATGGCTACACCTTC.

The V and J genes are TRBV5-5 and TRBJ2-5; the D call may be TRBD1 or TRBD2 (6 bases each). This CDR3 comprises 18 residues. In germline, CDR1 is SGHKS, CDR2 YYEKEE (reference sequence). The ends were cut back, 4 bases at V and 0 bases at J, with 22 bases in the middle. CDR3 region: CASSALPWRGSYQETQYF. Here the CDR3 DNA reads TGTGCCAGCAGCGCACTGCCCTGGAGGGGGAGCTACCAAGAGACCCAGTACTTC.

This clonotype appeared a few times. The chain has TRBV7-9 and TRBJ2-4; tentative D call: TRBD2 (7 bases). CDR1 and CDR2 (germline): SEHNR, FQNEAQ (reference sequence). Trimming removed 5 bases from V and 0 bases from J, with 14 bases in between. This CDR3 comprises 16 residues. The CDR3 sequence is CASSPDGGLAKNIQYF. CDR3 nucleotides: TGTGCCAGCAGCCCCGACGGGGGGCTAGCCAAAAACATTCAGTACTTC. Full variable domain (missing parts from reference TRBV7-9 and TRBJ2-4): DTGVSQNPRHKITKRGQNVTFRCDPISEHNRLYWYRQTLGQGPEFLTYFQNEAQLEKSRLLSDRFSAERPKGSFSTLEIQRTEQGDSAMYLCASSPDGGLAKNIQYFGAGTRLSVL.

The rearrangement links TRBV6-2 or TRBV6-3 to TRBJ2-1; D remains ambiguous. The CDR3 extends over 16 amino acids. Germline V gives CDR1 MNHEY, CDR2 SVGEGT. The V end lost 2 bases, the J end lost 4 bases, and 15 bases lay between the germline ends. CDR3 nucleotide sequence: TGTGCCAGCAGTTACAACGAGGCTCCTCCTTACAATGAGCAGTTCTTC. This encodes CASSYNEAPPYNEQFF.

In this sample, this clonotype turned up a few times. CDR3 sequence: CSVDGRIQETQYF. Here the CDR3 DNA reads TGCAGCGTGGACGGACGGATCCAAGAGACCCAGTACTTC. The gene calls are TRBV29-1 and TRBJ2-5, with no clear D. This CDR3 has 13 amino acids. V lost 6 bases to trimming and J lost 1 base, with 12 bases between them. Germline CDR1 and CDR2: SQVTM and ANQGSEA.

Here the CDR3 reads CASSQEFGYQETQYF. The CDR3 region has the DNA TGTGCCAGCAGCCAAGAATTTGGCTACCAAGAGACCCAGTACTTC. The chain uses TRBV4-2 and TRBJ2-5; D gene ambiguous. This CDR3 is built from 15 residues. The V end was cut by 0 bases, the J end by 0 bases, with 8 bases between. CDR1 and CDR2 from the germline V gene are LGHNA and YNFKEQ.

On this clonotype: The junction departs from germline at one end; a sequencing error may be responsible. The CDR3 region is CRARPIAGSYEQYF. CDR3 bases: TGCAGGGCTAGACCCATAGCGGGATCCTACGAGCAGTACTTC. This chain links TRBV20-1 with TRBJ2-4, with 8 bases fitting TRBD2. Matching the DNA end better, TRBJ2-7 makes the J call doubtful. This CDR3 is 14 amino acids long. Germline V CDR1 and CDR2: DFQATT, SNEGSKA (reference sequence).

The V call is TRBV5-5, the J call TRBJ1-2, with TRBD1 matching 8 bases. CDR1 is SGHKS and CDR2 is YYEKEE in the germline V gene (reference sequence). CDR3 length: 14 amino acids. Trimming took 1 base from V and 6 from J; bases not matched to a gene: 5. The CDR3 reads CASSLPQGAHGYTF. CDR3 coding DNA: TGTGCCAGCAGCTTGCCCCAGGGGGCACATGGCTACACCTTC.